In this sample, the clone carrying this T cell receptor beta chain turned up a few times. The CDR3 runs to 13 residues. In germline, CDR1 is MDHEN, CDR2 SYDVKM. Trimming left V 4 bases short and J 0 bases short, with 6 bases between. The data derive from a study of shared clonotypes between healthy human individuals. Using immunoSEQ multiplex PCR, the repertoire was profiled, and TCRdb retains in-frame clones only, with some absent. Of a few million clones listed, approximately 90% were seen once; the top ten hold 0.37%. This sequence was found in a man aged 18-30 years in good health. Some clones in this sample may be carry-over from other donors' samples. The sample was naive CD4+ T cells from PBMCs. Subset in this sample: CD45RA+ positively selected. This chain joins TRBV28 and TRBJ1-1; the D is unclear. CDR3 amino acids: CASSSLMNTEAFF. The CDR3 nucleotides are TGTGCCAGCAGTTCATTAATGAACACTGAAGCTTTCTTT. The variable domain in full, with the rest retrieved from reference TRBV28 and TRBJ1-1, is DVKVTQSSRYLVKRTGEKVFLECVQDMDHENMFWYRQDPGLGLRLIYFSYDVKMKEKGDIPEGYSVSREKKERFSLILESASTNQTSMYLCASSSLMNTEAFFGQGTRLTVV.